The entry below gives a single TCR beta chain sequence along with its context. Its target is unknown. TCR beta CDR3 sequences were amplified from RNA transcripts. Researchers ran a first-round RT-PCR on the TCR CDR3 using the HTBI primer set. Each CDR3 protein gets one entry after TCRdb re-called the multiplex PCR reads with MiXCR. The profile shows hundreds of thousands of distinct CDR3 sequences, around 17% of them singletons. The V gene's germline CDR1 is MNHEY and CDR2 SMNVEV (reference sequence). The CDR3 runs 14 residues. V lost 6 bases and J lost 5; bases outside the gene matches: 5. These data are taken from a study of T cells in Graves' hyperthyroidism and ophthalmopathy. Whole-study context: Peripheral blood samples were taken at initial diagnosis, prior to any treatment.

Points from the study as a whole: Blood also showed most of the thyroid clonotypes that were expanded above 0.001. Ophthalmopathy was model-predicted a median about six months pre-onset.

This clonotype was obtained from a woman aged 18 to 35 with Graves' hyperthyroidism. The chain joins TRBV27 to TRBJ2-4; 9 bases are shared with TRBD2. Sequencing was performed on blood. CDR3 DNA sequence: TGTGCCAGCAGCCTTTTAGCGGGAGAAAACATTCAGTACTTC. Amino acid sequence: CASSLLAGENIQYF.